This T cell receptor beta chain was identified in a study of tumor-infiltrating lymphocytes in primary liver carcinoma. As for the study in general: Primary liver carcinomas in the patients were surgically resected. The study enrolled male and female patients aged 30 to 69 years. Sequencing of the samples generated roughly 3.5 to 7.5 million productive TCRbeta reads, with similar yields across tissue types.

The CDR3 extends over 14 amino acids. The germline gives CDR1 SGHRS, CDR2 YFSETQ. Trimming removed 5 bases from V and 1 base from J, with 13 bases in between. Reverse transcription of approximately 0.55 ug total RNA with a constant-region primer produced TCR beta cDNA. Three-round nested multiplex PCR performed with slightly modified ARM-PCR produced the TCR beta libraries. The study ran its first two PCR rounds for 9 to 10 cycles each, using TRBV1-TRBV30 forward primers and a C-beta reverse primer. MiXCR was run by TCRdb on the multiplex PCR reads, yielding one entry per CDR3 protein. The sample includes approximately 320,000 distinct CDR3 sequences, around 50% seen only once; the top ten take 15% to 20%. Researchers drew blood RNA from unsorted whole blood and extracted germline DNA as well.

The chain is built from TRBV5-1 and TRBJ2-7, with D perhaps being TRBD1 or TRBD2 (5 bases each). The material sequenced was peripheral blood. This TCR derives from a woman in her thirties with primary liver carcinoma and hepatitis B virus infection. For the CDR3, the DNA is TGCGCCAGCAGGGCCTGGGACGGTTCCTACGAGCAGTACTTC. It codes for CASRAWDGSYEQYF.